The next 16 T cell receptor beta chains were all read from a single sample in a study of a mutant IDH1 vaccine in newly diagnosed glioma (dated by TCRdb to the early 2020s). Their cognate antigens are unknown. The time point label on this specimen signifies: week 5, during vaccination. Every vaccine dose consisted of 300 ug of a 20-mer mutant IDH1 peptide in Montanide, administered subcutaneously together with topical imiquimod. Libraries were built with the immunoSEQ multiplex PCR assay. Held by TCRdb, this immuneACCESS table contains in-frame sequences only and omits some clones. Under half of the omission traces to an unresolved V gene where checked; the cause of the rest is unknown. For this sample the table gives roughly 72,000 clones, of which roughly nine tenths were detected only once. The ten top clones hold under 0.7% of the sample. This specimen was PBMCs, taken from a glioma patient whose treatment included an IDH1 peptide vaccine. These receptors were taken from a woman aged 50 to 60 with glioma.

V is TRBV19 and J is TRBJ1-5, with D possibly being TRBD1 (6 bases). Per germline, CDR1 LNHDA and CDR2 SQIVND (reference sequence). The V gene lost 5 bases and the J gene lost 6 bases, with 11 bases spanning the gap. The CDR3 covers 13 residues. The CDR3 loop is CASSERGGQPQHF. The CDR3 DNA sequence: TGTGCCAGTAGTGAAAGGGGGGGTCAGCCCCAGCATTTT.

This rearrangement joins TRBV5-4 to TRBJ2-1; 7 bases line up with TRBD2. V lost 6 bases to trimming and J lost 0 bases; unmatched junction nucleotides: 9. The germline V gene encodes CDR1 SGHNT and CDR2 YYREEE (reference sequence). The CDR3 loop spans 16 amino acids. This chain's CDR3 is CASTTPAGDSYNEQFF. CDR3 DNA sequence: TGTGCCAGCACCACCCCGGCGGGAGACTCCTACAATGAGCAGTTCTTC.

This chain uses TRBV2 with TRBJ2-1; 11 nucleotides agree with TRBD2. The J segment lost 4 bases and the V segment lost 10 bases, leaving 21 bases of the junction unmatched. Germline CDR1 and CDR2: SNHLY and FYNNEI. There are 19 residues in the CDR3. The CDR3 sequence is CATELGNQLLAGVYNEQFF. DNA of the CDR3: TGTGCCACTGAATTGGGGAATCAGCTACTAGCGGGGGTATACAATGAGCAGTTCTTC.

V is TRBV28 and J is TRBJ1-5; 9 bases are shared with TRBD1. Per germline, CDR1 MDHEN and CDR2 SYDVKM. CDR3 length equals 15 residues. V was clipped by 5 bases and J by 7 bases; unmatched bases: 9. Here the CDR3 reads CASSVPGQGIQPQHF. For the CDR3, the DNA is TGTGCCAGCAGTGTTCCGGGACAGGGTATCCAGCCCCAGCATTTT. Together with reference TRBV28 and TRBJ1-5, the CDR3 gives the full variable domain: DVKVTQSSRYLVKRTGEKVFLECVQDMDHENMFWYRQDPGLGLRLIYFSYDVKMKEKGDIPEGYSVSREKKERFSLILESASTNQTSMYLCASSVPGQGIQPQHFGDGTRLSIL.

V and J are TRBV27 and TRBJ2-1; 11 positions match TRBD2. Germline assignment: CDR1 MNHEY and CDR2 SMNVEV (reference sequence). The CDR3 is 14 amino acids. V trimming: 6 bases; J trimming: 7 bases; junction bases outside the gene matches: 5. The CDR3 here is CASRLAGVLNEQFF. DNA of the CDR3: TGTGCCAGCAGACTAGCGGGAGTGTTGAATGAGCAGTTCTTC.

The chain joins TRBV28 to TRBJ1-2; TRBD1 matches at 9 bases. The ends lost 2 bases at V and 3 bases at J; junction bases unmatched: 7. Per the germline V gene, CDR1 is MDHEN and CDR2 is SYDVKM. The CDR3 extends over 16 amino acids. CDR3 amino acids: CASSLVTGGADYGYTF. The CDR3 DNA sequence: TGTGCCAGCAGTTTAGTAACAGGGGGCGCCGACTATGGCTACACCTTC.

This clone was detected only a few times. The chain combines TRBV27 with TRBJ1-2, with D hard to call. The CDR3 extends over 15 amino acids. Looked up from germline, CDR1 is MNHEY and CDR2 is SMNVEV (reference sequence). Between the trimmed V and J ends, which lost 2 bases and 2 bases, there was a span of 12 bases. The CDR3 region is CASSLLPGLNYGYTF. The CDR3 coding sequence is TGTGCCAGCAGTTTACTCCCGGGTCTCAACTATGGCTACACCTTC.

This chain links TRBV6-5 with TRBJ2-7; 11 bases match TRBD1. The CDR3 contains 15 residues. With V trimmed by 7 bases and J by 3 bases, 8 bases remained unmatched. CDR1 is MNHEY and CDR2 is SVGAGI in the germline V gene. In DNA, the CDR3 is TGTGCCAGCAAACCGTGGGGACAGGGGGGCTACGAGCAGTACTTC. It specifies CASKPWGQGGYEQYF.

The chain uses TRBV14 and TRBJ1-2, with TRBD1 identical over 8 bases. J lost 6 bases, V lost 4 bases, and 4 bases had no gene match. This CDR3 has 13 residues. Germline V gene lookup returns CDR1 SGHDN and CDR2 FVKESK. The CDR3 coding sequence is TGTGCCAGCAGCCCCCGGACAGGGAATGGCTACACCTTC. Translated, it gives CASSPRTGNGYTF.

This clone was counted once. The V and J genes are TRBV9 and TRBJ2-7, with D maybe TRBD1 (6 bases). Trimming cost V 0 bases and J 0 bases, with 7 bases left between them. This CDR3 is 14 amino acids long. The germline gives CDR1 SGDLS, CDR2 YYNGEE. CDR3 protein: CASSVEDSSYEQYF. The DNA for the CDR3 is TGTGCCAGCAGCGTAGAGGACAGCTCCTACGAGCAGTACTTC.

The rearrangement links TRBV23-1 to TRBJ1-5; D might be TRBD1 (5 bases). TRBV23-1 is an ORF, and what it does is uncertain. The germline V and J ends were trimmed by 0 bases and 6 bases, with 12 bases remaining between them. CDR3 length: 15 amino acids. In DNA, the CDR3 is TGCGCCAGCAGTCAATCGAAAAGGGGCTGTCAGCCCCAGCATTTT. Encoded protein: CASSQSKRGCQPQHF.

V is TRBV6-4 and J is TRBJ2-4; no firm D call. The ends were cut back, 5 bases at V and 0 bases at J, with 14 bases in the middle. The germline CDR1 and CDR2 sequences are MRHNA and SNTAGT. CDR3 length equals 16 residues. The CDR3 reads CASSPTFSLAKNIQYF. CDR3 DNA sequence: TGTGCCAGCAGTCCTACCTTCTCGTTAGCCAAAAACATTCAGTACTTC.

This rearrangement joins TRBV11-2 to TRBJ2-7; TRBD1 aligns across 7 bases. The J segment lost 0 bases and the V segment lost 3 bases, leaving 8 bases of the junction unmatched. The CDR3 has 16 amino acids. CDR1 SGHAT and CDR2 FQNNGV come from the germline V gene. This chain's CDR3 is CASSLRWGQRSYEQYF. CDR3 bases: TGTGCCAGCAGCTTGAGGTGGGGACAGCGCTCCTACGAGCAGTACTTC.

This chain joins TRBV6-5 and TRBJ2-1, with TRBD2 identical over 10 bases. CDR3 length: 16 residues. CDR1 and CDR2 (germline): MNHEY, SVGAGI. Trimming took 1 base from V and 7 from J; bases not matched to a gene: 7. CDR3 sequence reads: CASSYFGLAGVNEQFF. For the CDR3, the DNA is TGTGCCAGCAGTTACTTTGGGCTAGCGGGAGTGAATGAGCAGTTCTTC.

This chain uses TRBV27 with TRBJ2-7, with D perhaps matching TRBD1 (5 bases). Germline CDR1 reads MNHEY; CDR2 reads SMNVEV (reference sequence). V dropped 9 bases and J dropped 5 bases, with 11 bases sitting between them. The CDR3 has 11 residues. The CDR3 reads CASLRGHEQYF. Written as DNA, the CDR3 is TGTGCCAGTTTAAGGGGCCACGAGCAGTACTTC.

Here the CDR3 reads CATSRDLARGAETQYF. CDR3 sequence (DNA): TGTGCCACCAGCAGAGATCTTGCCCGGGGGGCTGAGACCCAGTACTTC. The rearrangement joins TRBV15 to TRBJ2-5, with a weak D call TRBD2 (7 bases). Trimming stripped 0 bases from V and 5 bases from J, with 16 bases between. The length of the CDR3 is 16 residues. Germline loops: CDR1 LNHNV, CDR2 YYDKDF (reference sequence).